These T cell receptor beta chains were read from a single sample in a study of blood T cells in healthy people across ages. TCRdb fed the 5' RACE reads into MiXCR, producing one record per CDR3 protein. The sample carries 1.4 million or so distinct CDR3 sequences, around 40% recorded once. Sequenced: blood. Source of these receptors: a woman in her late teens or twenties in good health. Both conserved end residues are trimmed from each CDR3. The order of the fields is V gene, CDR3 protein.

TRBV12-3/TRBV12-4,ASSSRSSTEAF
TRBV29-1,SVGARQGPYEQY
TRBV25-1,ASSEERGQETQY
TRBV4-1,ASSTTGRANTGELF
TRBV20-1,SARATAGGSYEQY
TRBV4-3,ASSQEQGPDYGYT
TRBV9,ASSPAGLVYNEQF
TRBV7-2,ASSSSGASYNEQF
TRBV4-2,ASSQVELAGGPDTQY
TRBV6-5,ASSYADVADTQY
TRBV4-1,ASSQVMSSYNEQF
TRBV5-1,ASSLVVLEDNEQY
TRBV6-2/TRBV6-3,ASTRGDMNTEAF
TRBV7-9,ASSFKSDNKGQMFNQPQH
TRBV20-1,SANPSFGEQF
TRBV12-3/TRBV12-4,ASSFFQGFGEQY
TRBV6-1,AGSEDRAYGYT
TRBV12-3/TRBV12-4,ASSLGRLIYGYT
TRBV20-1,SARIPGQGFEQY
TRBV5-1,ASKGGGLDRFPDTQY
TRBV20-1,SAGTIGSSHNEQF
TRBV11-2,ASSSMRGTDTQY
TRBV30,AWSATGNTIY
TRBV4-3,ASGGGINNSPLH
TRBV29-1,SVASGPIGAKNIQY
TRBV3-1,ASSQAFGSSDTQY
TRBV4-3,ASSQVPGQDNYEQF
TRBV9,ASSPAGTSGYEQY
TRBV5-5,ASSLSPASDTQY
TRBV4-3,ASSKDRGSNSPLH
TRBV15,ATSRGTGVADTQY
TRBV15,ATSRWTSPEAF
TRBV28,ASSQGVLPYEQY
TRBV20-1,STSVPAWGGNEQF
TRBV7-8,ASSYDSVAEKLF
TRBV29-1,SVEGGTYEQY
TRBV11-1,ASSATGAMTEAF
TRBV5-1,ASSLEGIGNEQF
TRBV10-2,ASSESGGRNYEQY
TRBV7-2,ASSSWTGFNYGYT
TRBV10-2,ASSESSGPPRTDTQY
TRBV20-1,SARTRAGVDNEQY
TRBV6-6,ASSHRGSTDTQY
TRBV4-1,ASSLLRGRKGEKLF
TRBV29-1,SVDNRRRREF
TRBV5-1,ASSWGRDAVYEQY
TRBV7-9,ASSPGQGGRYTDTQY
TRBV4-2,ASSQSPYNEQF
TRBV2,ATTERGRGDDYGYT
TRBV20-1,SARENRRNEQF
TRBV4-2,ASSQLAGPKNIQY
TRBV7-2,ASSLYTAYEQY